Listed below are T cell receptor beta chains from one sample, sequenced in a study of blood T cell repertoires in COVID-19. TCRdb's table, derived via immunoSEQ multiplex PCR, lists solely in-frame clones and lacks some. The sample carries some 290,000 clones, 81% recorded once. Sequenced input: peripheral blood. These receptors were obtained from a woman in her fifties or sixties with active or convalescent COVID-19. Both conserved end residues are part of each CDR3. The order of the fields is J gene, D gene, V gene, clone size, CDR3 DNA, CDR3 protein. The D gene is left open where the match is weak. Clone size is not always given. Where it is, it says once, few, many or a class for expanded clones.

j_call: TRBJ2-5
d_call: -
v_call: TRBV5-6
clone_size: -
cdr3_nt: TGTGCCAGCAGCTTGTCGCAGGGGTACGAGACCCAGTACTTC
cdr3_aa: CASSLSQGYETQYF

j_call: TRBJ1-2
d_call: TRBD1
v_call: TRBV19
clone_size: once
cdr3_nt: TGTGCCAGTAGTAACCGGGACAGGGGTCGGGCTAACTATGGCTACACCTTC
cdr3_aa: CASSNRDRGRANYGYTF

j_call: TRBJ2-3
d_call: TRBD1
v_call: TRBV7-8
clone_size: -
cdr3_nt: TGTGCCAGCAGTTACGACAGGGGGAACACAGATACGCAGTATTTT
cdr3_aa: CASSYDRGNTDTQYF

j_call: TRBJ2-1
d_call: -
v_call: TRBV7-8
clone_size: -
cdr3_nt: TGTGCCAGTGGGGCAGGGGCGAACAATGAGCAGTTCTTC
cdr3_aa: CASGAGANNEQFF

j_call: TRBJ1-1
d_call: -
v_call: TRBV10-1
clone_size: many
cdr3_nt: TGCGCCAGCAGTGACCACCGGTTGAACACTGAAGCTTTCTTT
cdr3_aa: CASSDHRLNTEAFF

j_call: TRBJ1-1
d_call: -
v_call: TRBV5-1
clone_size: -
cdr3_nt: TGCGCCAGCAGCCTTACGGGGCTCGGGGGGCGTGCTTTCTTT
cdr3_aa: CASSLTGLGGRAFF

j_call: TRBJ1-6
d_call: -
v_call: TRBV19
clone_size: -
cdr3_nt: TGTGCCAGTAGTATAGCCACCAGGGCAGATTCACCCCTCCACTTT
cdr3_aa: CASSIATRADSPLHF

j_call: TRBJ1-1
d_call: -
v_call: TRBV9
clone_size: -
cdr3_nt: TGTGCCAGCAGCGAAGGTGACATACCGAACACTGAAGCTTTCTTT
cdr3_aa: CASSEGDIPNTEAFF

j_call: TRBJ2-7
d_call: TRBD2
v_call: TRBV6-2/TRBV6-3
clone_size: -
cdr3_nt: TGTGCCAGCAGTTACTCGACGTCATTGGCGGGGGGGACAAGTAACGAGCAGTACTTC
cdr3_aa: CASSYSTSLAGGTSNEQYF

j_call: TRBJ2-7
d_call: -
v_call: TRBV10-3
clone_size: -
cdr3_nt: TGTGCCATCAGTGAAGGGAGGACAGGCTACGAGCAGTACTTC
cdr3_aa: CAISEGRTGYEQYF

j_call: TRBJ2-5
d_call: -
v_call: TRBV4-2
clone_size: -
cdr3_nt: TGTGCCAGCAGCCAACTCTCCCAAGAGACCCAGTACTTC
cdr3_aa: CASSQLSQETQYF

j_call: TRBJ1-5
d_call: -
v_call: TRBV19
clone_size: -
cdr3_nt: TGTGCCAGTAGTATAGGTCAGTTCAATCAGCCCCAGCATTTT
cdr3_aa: CASSIGQFNQPQHF

j_call: TRBJ1-1
d_call: -
v_call: TRBV10-1
clone_size: -
cdr3_nt: TGCGCCAGCAGTGAGTCGGGGAGAATGAACACTGAAGCTTTCTTT
cdr3_aa: CASSESGRMNTEAFF

j_call: TRBJ2-7
d_call: TRBD1
v_call: TRBV19
clone_size: -
cdr3_nt: TGTGCCAGTAGTAGGGGACAGGGGGCCTACGAGCAGTACTTC
cdr3_aa: CASSRGQGAYEQYF

j_call: TRBJ2-3
d_call: TRBD1
v_call: TRBV3-1/TRBV3-2
clone_size: -
cdr3_nt: TGTGCCAGCAGCCAGGCCGGGACAGGGGGCAATACGCAGTATTTT
cdr3_aa: CASSQAGTGGNTQYF

j_call: TRBJ2-7
d_call: TRBD1
v_call: TRBV7-6
clone_size: -
cdr3_nt: TGTGCCAGCAGCTTACGGACAGGGGGCTCCTACGAGCAGTACTTC
cdr3_aa: CASSLRTGGSYEQYF

j_call: TRBJ2-4
d_call: -
v_call: TRBV14
clone_size: -
cdr3_nt: TGTGCCAGCAGCCAGGGCACAGGGATCAGCATTCAGTACTTC
cdr3_aa: CASSQGTGISIQYF

j_call: TRBJ1-4
d_call: -
v_call: TRBV15
clone_size: once
cdr3_nt: TGTGCCACCAGCAGAGATCGCGGGGCGCGGGAAAAACTGTTTTTT
cdr3_aa: CATSRDRGAREKLFF

j_call: TRBJ2-1
d_call: TRBD2
v_call: TRBV11-3
clone_size: -
cdr3_nt: TGTGCCAGCAGCTTCACCTCACTAGCGGGGGTCAATGAGCAGTTCTTC
cdr3_aa: CASSFTSLAGVNEQFF

j_call: TRBJ2-7
d_call: TRBD2
v_call: TRBV3-1/TRBV3-2
clone_size: -
cdr3_nt: TGTGCCAGCAGCCGGGGGACTAGCGGGGCCAACGAGCAGTACTTC
cdr3_aa: CASSRGTSGANEQYF

j_call: TRBJ1-6
d_call: -
v_call: TRBV10-3
clone_size: -
cdr3_nt: TGTGCCATCAGTGAGTCGTCTGGGGGCCTTGATTCACCCCTCCACTTT
cdr3_aa: CAISESSGGLDSPLHF

j_call: TRBJ2-7
d_call: TRBD2
v_call: TRBV11-2
clone_size: once
cdr3_nt: TGTGCCAGCAGCTTAGATCGGTCCGGGGGGGGCTACGAGCAGTACTTC
cdr3_aa: CASSLDRSGGGYEQYF

j_call: TRBJ1-2
d_call: -
v_call: TRBV7-9
clone_size: many
cdr3_nt: TGTGCCAGCAGCTTAGTTAGGCAGCTAGCTAACTATGGCTACACCTTC
cdr3_aa: CASSLVRQLANYGYTF

j_call: TRBJ1-1
d_call: -
v_call: TRBV12-3/TRBV12-4
clone_size: -
cdr3_nt: TGTGCCAGCAGTCGACTCACTGAAGCTTTCTTT
cdr3_aa: CASSRLTEAFF

j_call: TRBJ2-3
d_call: -
v_call: TRBV5-1
clone_size: few
cdr3_nt: TGCGCCAGCAGCTCCGGGACTAGCACAGATACGCAGTATTTT
cdr3_aa: CASSSGTSTDTQYF

j_call: TRBJ2-7
d_call: TRBD2
v_call: TRBV11-2
clone_size: once
cdr3_nt: TGTGCCAGCAGCCCTGGACTAGCGGGGGGGAAGGACGAGCAGTACTTC
cdr3_aa: CASSPGLAGGKDEQYF

j_call: TRBJ1-6
d_call: -
v_call: TRBV19
clone_size: -
cdr3_nt: TGTGCCAGTAGCTCCGGGACACCATATAATTCACCCCTCCACTTT
cdr3_aa: CASSSGTPYNSPLHF

j_call: TRBJ2-3
d_call: -
v_call: TRBV21-1
clone_size: -
cdr3_nt: TGTGCCAGCAGCAAACCCCTCTCGGGACACCTCACAGATACGCAGTATTTT
cdr3_aa: CASSKPLSGHLTDTQYF

j_call: TRBJ2-2
d_call: TRBD1
v_call: TRBV30
clone_size: -
cdr3_nt: TGTGCCTGGAGTCGGGGACAGGGGAGCACCGGGGAGCTGTTTTTT
cdr3_aa: CAWSRGQGSTGELFF

j_call: TRBJ2-7
d_call: TRBD1
v_call: TRBV19
clone_size: -
cdr3_nt: TGTGCCAGTAGTACGCGCACCGGGACAGCCTACGAGCAGTACTTC
cdr3_aa: CASSTRTGTAYEQYF

j_call: TRBJ2-7
d_call: TRBD2
v_call: TRBV3-1/TRBV3-2
clone_size: -
cdr3_nt: TGTGCCAGCAGCCATCGACTAAGACTAGCGGGGGGGCGCCACGAGCAGTACTTC
cdr3_aa: CASSHRLRLAGGRHEQYF

j_call: TRBJ2-1
d_call: TRBD1
v_call: TRBV5-1
clone_size: -
cdr3_nt: TGCGCCAGCAGCTTGGTTGGGGACAGATACAATGAGCAGTTCTTC
cdr3_aa: CASSLVGDRYNEQFF

j_call: TRBJ2-5
d_call: -
v_call: TRBV19
clone_size: -
cdr3_nt: TGTGCCACCACCCCGGAGGGGTTCAGGGAGACCCAGTACTTC
cdr3_aa: CATTPEGFRETQYF

j_call: TRBJ2-3
d_call: TRBD2
v_call: TRBV9
clone_size: -
cdr3_nt: TGTGCCAGCAGCGTACTAGCGGGGGCGACAGATACGCAGTATTTT
cdr3_aa: CASSVLAGATDTQYF

j_call: TRBJ1-3
d_call: -
v_call: TRBV2
clone_size: -
cdr3_nt: TGTGCCAGCAGTGAACAGGGCTACGGAAACACCATATATTTT
cdr3_aa: CASSEQGYGNTIYF

j_call: TRBJ1-6
d_call: -
v_call: TRBV27
clone_size: -
cdr3_nt: TGTGCCAGCAGTTTTCAGGGATACTTAAATTCACCCCTCCACTTT
cdr3_aa: CASSFQGYLNSPLHF

j_call: TRBJ1-5
d_call: -
v_call: TRBV19
clone_size: -
cdr3_nt: TGTGCCAGTAACAGGGCCAATCAGCCCCAGCATTTT
cdr3_aa: CASNRANQPQHF

j_call: TRBJ2-1
d_call: -
v_call: TRBV10-3
clone_size: -
cdr3_nt: TGTGCCATCTCCCCCACGGGGAGCTCCTACAATGAGCAGTTCTTC
cdr3_aa: CAISPTGSSYNEQFF

j_call: TRBJ1-3
d_call: -
v_call: TRBV10-3
clone_size: -
cdr3_nt: TGTGCCATCAGTGCGAGAGAAATCTCTGGAAACACCATATATTTT
cdr3_aa: CAISAREISGNTIYF

j_call: TRBJ2-1
d_call: TRBD1
v_call: TRBV20-1
clone_size: -
cdr3_nt: TGCAGTGCTAGTGGGACAGGCGGGATGAATGAGCAGTTCTTC
cdr3_aa: CSASGTGGMNEQFF

j_call: TRBJ1-2
d_call: -
v_call: TRBV6-1
clone_size: once
cdr3_nt: TGTGCCAGCAGTGAAGCTGACAGGAACTATGGCTACACCTTC
cdr3_aa: CASSEADRNYGYTF

j_call: TRBJ1-2
d_call: -
v_call: TRBV7-9
clone_size: -
cdr3_nt: TGTGCCAGCAGCTGGACATATGGCTACACCTTC
cdr3_aa: CASSWTYGYTF

j_call: TRBJ2-1
d_call: TRBD2
v_call: TRBV6-2/TRBV6-3
clone_size: -
cdr3_nt: TGTGCCAGCAGCCCACGGCCTAGCGGGGGGGAGGAGCAGTTCTTC
cdr3_aa: CASSPRPSGGEEQFF

j_call: TRBJ2-5
d_call: -
v_call: TRBV6-5
clone_size: -
cdr3_nt: TGTGCCAGCACCAGAGGGGTACAGGGACAAGAGACCCAGTACTTC
cdr3_aa: CASTRGVQGQETQYF

j_call: TRBJ2-7
d_call: TRBD1
v_call: TRBV7-2
clone_size: -
cdr3_nt: TGTGCCAGCAGCGGAAGGGACAGAACATACGAGCAGTACTTC
cdr3_aa: CASSGRDRTYEQYF

j_call: TRBJ2-3
d_call: -
v_call: TRBV5-1
clone_size: -
cdr3_nt: TGCGCCAGCAGCTTCGGCGGGGGCACAGATACGCAGTATTTT
cdr3_aa: CASSFGGGTDTQYF

j_call: TRBJ1-1
d_call: TRBD1
v_call: TRBV7-9
clone_size: -
cdr3_nt: TGTGCCAGCAGCTCCACGGACAGGAGTGGCACTGAAGCTTTCTTT
cdr3_aa: CASSSTDRSGTEAFF

j_call: TRBJ2-7
d_call: TRBD1
v_call: TRBV13
clone_size: once
cdr3_nt: TGTGCCAGCAGCCCTCGGACAGGGGTGAGCGAGCAGTACTTC
cdr3_aa: CASSPRTGVSEQYF

j_call: TRBJ2-7
d_call: TRBD2
v_call: TRBV2
clone_size: -
cdr3_nt: TGTGCCAGCAGCACCAGCGGGGGGGCCTCCGAGCAGTACTTC
cdr3_aa: CASSTSGGASEQYF

j_call: TRBJ2-2
d_call: TRBD1
v_call: TRBV11-2
clone_size: -
cdr3_nt: TGTGCCAGCAGCTTGGAAGACAGGGGGTCCACCGGGGAGCTGTTTTTT
cdr3_aa: CASSLEDRGSTGELFF

j_call: TRBJ1-1
d_call: -
v_call: TRBV19
clone_size: few
cdr3_nt: TGTGCCAGTAGTCCCGGGGGGGGGAGCACTGAAGCTTTCTTT
cdr3_aa: CASSPGGGSTEAFF

j_call: TRBJ2-1
d_call: TRBD2
v_call: TRBV7-2
clone_size: -
cdr3_nt: TGTGCCAGCAGCTTAGTGGGGGGGGGCTACAATGAGCAGTTCTTC
cdr3_aa: CASSLVGGGYNEQFF

j_call: TRBJ1-6
d_call: -
v_call: TRBV24-1
clone_size: -
cdr3_nt: TGTGCCACCATAGCGGCTTGGGGACCCCTCCACTTT
cdr3_aa: CATIAAWGPLHF

j_call: TRBJ1-3
d_call: TRBD1
v_call: TRBV2
clone_size: -
cdr3_nt: TGTGCCGGACTACAGGGGCCAGGTGGAAACACCATATATTTT
cdr3_aa: CAGLQGPGGNTIYF

j_call: TRBJ1-2
d_call: -
v_call: TRBV10-3
clone_size: once
cdr3_nt: TGTGCCATCAGTGGGTACAGCTATGGCTACACCTTC
cdr3_aa: CAISGYSYGYTF

j_call: TRBJ1-1
d_call: -
v_call: TRBV4-2
clone_size: few
cdr3_nt: TGTGCCAGCAGCCACGACAGAGACGGAACTGAAGCTTTCTTT
cdr3_aa: CASSHDRDGTEAFF

j_call: TRBJ1-4
d_call: -
v_call: TRBV4-1
clone_size: -
cdr3_nt: TGCGCCAGCAGCCACCAACCGGCGGCCGCGACTAATGAAAAACTGTTTTTT
cdr3_aa: CASSHQPAAATNEKLFF